The 32 T cell receptor beta chains below all came from one sample that was sequenced in a study of T cells after yellow fever vaccination. MiXCR, run by TCRdb on the 5' RACE reads, gives a single entry per CDR3 protein. In the table there are about 130,000 distinct CDR3 sequences, 8% to 10% of which are singletons. This specimen consisted of CD8+ T cells sorted from PBMCs, obtained on the day of the yellow fever booster vaccination. These receptors were taken from a man aged 18 to 29 who received the YFV17D yellow fever vaccine.

This clonotype showed up just a few times. The gene calls are TRBV7-3 and TRBJ1-1; 7 bases match TRBD1. Germline V gives CDR1 SGHTA, CDR2 FQGTGA. The V gene end was trimmed by 0 bases and the J gene end by 4 bases; junction bases not matched to a gene: 5. The CDR3 extends over 15 amino acids. CDR3 region: CASSLTGTDFTEAFF. In DNA, the CDR3 is TGTGCCAGCAGCTTAACCGGGACAGATTTCACTGAAGCTTTCTTT. Using reference TRBV7-3 and TRBJ1-1 for the parts outside the CDR3, the full variable domain is GAGVSQTPSNKVTEKGKYVELRCDPISGHTALYWYRQSLGQGPEFLIYFQGTGAADDSGLPNDRFFAVRPEGSVSTLKIQRTERGDSAVYLCASSLTGTDFTEAFFGQGTRLTVV.

This clonotype showed up just a few times. This chain uses TRBV20-1 with TRBJ2-1; 7 bases are shared with TRBD2. Per the germline V gene, CDR1 is DFQATT and CDR2 is SNEGSKA (reference sequence). The CDR3 contains 14 residues. J was trimmed by 4 bases and V by 1 base; bases with no gene match: 4. The CDR3 DNA reads as TGCAGTGCTAGAGCCAGCGGGGATTACAATGAGCAGTTCTTC. This encodes CSARASGDYNEQFF.

In its sample, this clonotype was seen a few times. V gene TRBV7-9 combines with J gene TRBJ2-1; 8 positions agree with TRBD1. This CDR3 comprises 15 residues. Germline values: CDR1 SEHNR, CDR2 FQNEAQ (reference sequence). Germline trimming cut 3 bases from V and 2 bases from J; bases unmatched to any gene: 3. The CDR3 spells CASSFTGGPYNEQFF. CDR3 DNA: TGTGCCAGCAGCTTCACAGGGGGACCCTACAATGAGCAGTTCTTC.

The chain is built from TRBV27 and TRBJ2-2; TRBD2 agrees at 13 bases. CDR1 MNHEY and CDR2 SMNVEV come from the germline V gene (reference sequence). The V gene end was trimmed by 7 bases and the J gene end by 6 bases; junction bases not matched to a gene: 8. This CDR3 comprises 16 residues. CDR3 sequence: CASTKLAGGPPGELFF. The CDR3 region has the DNA TGTGCCAGCACCAAACTAGCGGGGGGGCCCCCCGGGGAGCTGTTTTTT.

The chain combines TRBV2 with TRBJ2-1; no clear D. The length of the CDR3 is 12 residues. Trimming pared 8 bases from V and 7 bases from J, leaving 12 bases between. Germline assignment: CDR1 SNHLY and CDR2 FYNNEI. CDR3 nucleotide sequence: TGTGCCAGCTTAGAACGATGGAATGAGCAGTTCTTC. Its translation is CASLERWNEQFF.

In this sample, this clonotype turned up a few times. This sequence joins TRBV20-1 and TRBJ2-3; possible D gene TRBD1, 5 bases. Germline CDR1 reads DFQATT; CDR2 reads SNEGSKA (reference sequence). The V and J ends lost 4 bases and 2 bases respectively, with 10 bases between them. The CDR3 length is 13 residues. CDR3 sequence (DNA): TGCAGTGCTAAGACAGCAATCACAGATACGCAGTATTTT. Residues: CSAKTAITDTQYF.

In this sample, this clonotype is hyperexpanded. The chain links TRBV5-6 to TRBJ2-1; 7 bases line up with TRBD1. Trimming took 4 bases from V and 5 from J; bases not matched to a gene: 6. The CDR3 covers 14 residues. Germline CDR1 is SGHDT and CDR2 is YYEEEE. This CDR3 reads CASSPPGQHNEQFF. CDR3 bases: TGTGCCAGCAGCCCGCCGGGACAGCACAATGAGCAGTTCTTC.

The J gene is TRBJ2-7, the V gene TRBV4-2, with D perhaps matching TRBD1 or TRBD2 (6 bases each). This CDR3 region has 15 residues. Germline CDR1 reads LGHNA; CDR2 reads YNFKEQ. V dropped 0 bases and J dropped 2 bases, with 11 bases sitting between them. CDR3 loop: CASSQESGAPYEQYF. CDR3 bases: TGTGCCAGCAGCCAAGAGTCGGGGGCCCCCTACGAGCAGTACTTC.

The chain employs TRBV7-9 and TRBJ2-5; 8 bases are a match to TRBD1. CDR1 and CDR2 (germline): SEHNR, FQNEAQ (reference sequence). The CDR3 covers 14 residues. Germline trimming cut 3 bases from V and 3 bases from J; bases unmatched to any gene: 3. As DNA, the CDR3 is TGTGCCAGCAGCTTCCCAGGGGGCGAAGAGACCCAGTACTTC. It encodes CASSFPGGEETQYF.

The chain combines TRBV6-2 or TRBV6-3 with TRBJ2-7; D is ambiguous. The germline V gene encodes CDR1 MNHEY and CDR2 SVGEGT. The CDR3 is made up of 12 amino acids. With 5 bases removed from V and 0 bases from J, the gap between germline ends came to 5 bases. CDR3 region: CASSRSSYEQYV. The DNA of the CDR3 is TGTGCCAGCAGTAGAAGCTCCTACGAGCAGTACGTC.

This clonotype was counted at least ten times. The chain has TRBV9 and TRBJ1-1; 8 nucleotides agree with TRBD1. There are 17 residues in the CDR3. Germline CDR1 SGDLS, CDR2 YYNGEE. Trimming took 5 bases from V and 7 from J; bases not matched to a gene: 19. This CDR3 reads CASSPEGSGGQGLEAFF. CDR3 nucleotides: TGTGCCAGCAGTCCAGAGGGATCGGGAGGACAGGGCCTTGAAGCTTTCTTT.

This clonotype came up a few times. The rearrangement uses TRBV27 and TRBJ2-1; D unclear. The CDR3 consists of 12 residues. V was shortened by 6 bases and J by 12 bases, with 15 bases between the two germline ends. In germline, CDR1 is MNHEY, CDR2 SMNVEV (reference sequence). Here the CDR3 DNA reads TGTGCCAGCAGCATGACACGGGTAGCGCAGTTCTTC. Its protein is CASSMTRVAQFF.

This clonotype was counted only a few times. This chain links TRBV15 with TRBJ2-1; TRBD2 matches 13 bases. The V gene end was trimmed by 5 bases and the J gene end by 8 bases; junction bases not matched to a gene: 6. Germline V gene sequence: CDR1 LNHNV, CDR2 YYDKDF (reference sequence). The CDR3 extends over 15 amino acids. The CDR3 bases are TGTGCCACCAGCCTTACTAGCGGGGGGGTCTATGAGCAGTTCTTC. Its translation is CATSLTSGGVYEQFF.

This chain connects TRBV5-8 to TRBJ2-1; a possible D gene is TRBD1 (5 bases). Per germline, CDR1 SGHTS and CDR2 YDEGEE. The CDR3 sequence is 15 residues long. V was pared by 4 bases and J by 0 bases, with 11 bases between. The CDR3 DNA reads as TGTGCCAGCAGCGTCCTACAGGCCTCCTACAATGAGCAGTTCTTC. This sequence encodes CASSVLQASYNEQFF.

Only a few counts were recorded for this clonotype. The chain employs TRBV10-3 and TRBJ2-7; D not resolved. V lost 0 bases and J 3 bases, leaving 6 bases between the germline ends. Per germline, CDR1 ENHRY and CDR2 SYGVKD. The CDR3 contains 13 residues. This chain's CDR3 is CAISESGFYEQYV. The CDR3 DNA sequence: TGTGCCATCAGTGAGTCTGGTTTCTACGAGCAGTACGTC.

The table lists this clonotype with many counts. The genes are TRBV7-2 and TRBJ2-1; D call uncertain. The CDR3 runs 13 residues. V lost 1 base, J lost 4 bases, and 5 bases lay in between. Germline V gene lookup returns CDR1 SGHTA and CDR2 FQGNSA. CDR3 in DNA: TGTGCCAGCAGCTTAGTAGGATACAATGAGCAGTTCTTC. The encoded protein is CASSLVGYNEQFF.

This clonotype was counted a few times. This rearrangement joins TRBV14 to TRBJ1-1; D call uncertain. Germline CDR1 and CDR2: SGHDN and FVKESK. The CDR3 runs 12 residues. Trimming cost V 5 bases and J 1 base, with 5 bases left between them. This CDR3 is CASSIANTEAFF. CDR3 bases: TGTGCCAGCAGCATAGCGAACACTGAAGCTTTCTTT.

The V gene is TRBV12-3 or TRBV12-4, the J gene TRBJ2-3, with D unresolved. The CDR3 is 14 amino acids. V was trimmed by 3 bases and J by 6 bases, leaving 13 bases between them. This CDR3 reads CASSFHGTEDTQYF. In DNA form, the CDR3 reads TGTGCCAGCAGTTTCCACGGAACAGAGGATACGCAGTATTTT.

This clonotype has only a few counts. This chain joins TRBV11-2 and TRBJ2-7; 11 nucleotides match TRBD1. Germline V gene data show CDR1 as SGHAT and CDR2 as FQNNGV. The V and J ends lost 5 bases and 3 bases, in that order; junction bases with no gene match: 6. The CDR3 contains 15 residues. The CDR3 here is CASSKGGTGGYEQYF. The CDR3, as DNA: TGTGCCAGCAGCAAAGGCGGGACAGGGGGCTACGAGCAGTACTTC.

The chain has TRBV7-2 and TRBJ1-2; D possibly corresponds to TRBD1 (5 bases). The CDR3 contains 17 residues. With 1 base removed from V and 2 bases from J, the gap between germline ends came to 17 bases. The germline V gene encodes CDR1 SGHTA and CDR2 FQGNSA. The CDR3 reads CASSLGRGLGRNYGYTF. CDR3 DNA: TGTGCCAGCAGCTTAGGTCGGGGCTTGGGACGAAACTATGGCTACACCTTC.

This clonotype came up a few times. The chain links TRBV9 to TRBJ1-6, with a weak D call TRBD1 (5 bases). The CDR3 has 16 amino acids. Trimming removed 2 bases at V and 4 bases at J, with 13 bases between. CDR1 is SGDLS and CDR2 is YYNGEE in the germline V gene. This CDR3 reads CASSVGSGGYNSPLHF. The CDR3 DNA reads TGTGCCAGCAGCGTGGGGAGTGGGGGATATAATTCACCCCTCCACTTT.

This chain joins TRBV29-1 and TRBJ2-4, with D hard to call. V was trimmed by 1 base and J by 7 bases, leaving 11 bases between them. The CDR3 extends over 13 amino acids. The germline CDR1 and CDR2 sequences are SQVTM and ANQGSEA. CDR3 DNA: TGCAGCGTTGAAGTGCGGCTACAGAACATTCAGTACTTC. Residues: CSVEVRLQNIQYF.

This clonotype was detected only a few times. The chain uses TRBV28 and TRBJ2-5, with D unclear. The CDR3 is made up of 15 amino acids. V gave up 6 bases and J gave up 1 base, with 15 bases separating them. Germline CDR1 is MDHEN and CDR2 is SYDVKM. The CDR3 nucleotides read TGTGCCAGCAGGACCAGTGTGGCAGTCCAAGAGACCCAGTACTTC. It codes for CASRTSVAVQETQYF.

The V gene is TRBV12-3 or TRBV12-4, the J gene TRBJ1-2; D not resolved. This CDR3 is built from 14 residues. The germline V and J ends were trimmed by 7 bases and 6 bases, with 18 bases remaining between them. The CDR3 loop is CASNERSFLDGYTF. The CDR3 DNA follows: TGTGCCAGCAACGAACGCAGTTTCCTCGATGGCTACACCTTC.

This clonotype showed up just a few times. V usage is TRBV5-5 and J usage is TRBJ2-1, with 7 nucleotides matching TRBD1. The germline V gene has CDR1 SGHKS and CDR2 YYEKEE (reference sequence). The CDR3 is 17 residues long. V gave up 1 base and J gave up 6 bases; unmatched junction bases: 13. CDR3: CASSLWVRGLWGNEQFF. CDR3 in DNA: TGTGCCAGCAGCTTGTGGGTCAGGGGGTTATGGGGCAATGAGCAGTTCTTC.

This clonotype was counted between two and nine times. V usage is TRBV11-2 and J usage is TRBJ2-7; possible D gene TRBD2, 5 bases. CDR3 length equals 13 residues. CDR1 and CDR2 from the germline V gene are SGHAT and FQNNGV. V lost 5 bases and J 12 bases, leaving 20 bases between the germline ends. The CDR3 sequence: CASSPEGTLSVYF. CDR3 bases: TGTGCCAGCAGCCCAGAGGGAACTTTGAGTGTGTACTTC.

This clonotype has a handful of counts. CDR3: CASSFLDGGIKLFF. The CDR3 DNA sequence: TGTGCCAGCAGTTTCCTGGACGGCGGGATCAAACTGTTTTTT. The chain has TRBV27 and TRBJ1-4; D gene uncertain. The CDR3 has 14 amino acids. Trimming removed 3 bases at V and 11 bases at J, with 16 bases between. From germline, CDR1 is MNHEY and CDR2 SMNVEV (reference sequence).

Many counts were recorded for this clonotype. The chain has TRBV6-5 and TRBJ2-3, with TRBD2 matching 12 bases. The CDR3 runs 16 residues. CDR1 is MNHEY and CDR2 is SVGAGI in the germline V gene. The V segment lost 4 bases and the J segment 5 bases; nucleotides outside the gene matches: 7. CDR3 bases: TGTGCCAGCAGTTCCCAAGGACTAGCGGGAAAAGATACGCAGTATTTT. The encoded protein is CASSSQGLAGKDTQYF.

This clonotype has a handful of counts. J is TRBJ1-4 and V is TRBV7-9, with unresolved D. CDR1 is SEHNR, CDR2 FQNEAQ, per germline (reference sequence). This CDR3 is 14 amino acids long. Trimming took off 1 base at V and 13 bases at J, with 16 bases between the two ends. The CDR3 is CASSLVEVVKGLFF. The CDR3 DNA reads TGTGCCAGCAGCTTAGTGGAAGTAGTGAAAGGACTGTTTTTT.

V gene TRBV6-5 combines with J gene TRBJ1-2; the D gene is possibly TRBD1 (5 bases). V shed 9 bases and J shed 0 bases, with 20 bases lying between them. Looked up from germline, CDR1 is MNHEY and CDR2 is SVGAGI. The CDR3 runs 16 residues. In DNA form, the CDR3 reads TGTGCCAGTAGTCACGGGAGGGTGGGGGCTAACTATGGCTACACCTTC. It codes for CASSHGRVGANYGYTF.

This clonotype came up a few times. The V call is TRBV7-8, the J call TRBJ2-2; D possibly corresponds to TRBD1 (6 bases). Germline CDR1 reads SGHVS; CDR2 reads FQNEAQ. The CDR3 totals 13 residues. V lost 5 bases and J lost 5, with 9 bases in between. CDR3 nucleotide sequence: TGTGCCAGCAGCATTACAGGGACCGGGGAGCTGTTTTTT. This translates into CASSITGTGELFF.

The chain combines TRBV11-2 with TRBJ2-4; 10 nucleotides align to TRBD1. Per germline, CDR1 SGHAT and CDR2 FQNNGV. With V trimmed by 8 bases and J by 1 base, 17 bases remained unmatched. CDR3 size: 19 residues. The CDR3: CASLPGRDRGPLAKNIQYF. The CDR3 DNA follows: TGTGCCAGCCTCCCGGGCCGCGACAGGGGGCCCCTGGCCAAAAACATTCAGTACTTC. The whole variable domain, remainder taken from reference TRBV11-2 and TRBJ2-4, is EAGVAQSPRYKIIEKRQSVAFWCNPISGHATLYWYQQILGQGPKLLIQFQNNGVVDDSQLPKDRFSAERLKGVDSTLKIQPAKLEDSAVYLCASLPGRDRGPLAKNIQYFGAGTRLSVL.